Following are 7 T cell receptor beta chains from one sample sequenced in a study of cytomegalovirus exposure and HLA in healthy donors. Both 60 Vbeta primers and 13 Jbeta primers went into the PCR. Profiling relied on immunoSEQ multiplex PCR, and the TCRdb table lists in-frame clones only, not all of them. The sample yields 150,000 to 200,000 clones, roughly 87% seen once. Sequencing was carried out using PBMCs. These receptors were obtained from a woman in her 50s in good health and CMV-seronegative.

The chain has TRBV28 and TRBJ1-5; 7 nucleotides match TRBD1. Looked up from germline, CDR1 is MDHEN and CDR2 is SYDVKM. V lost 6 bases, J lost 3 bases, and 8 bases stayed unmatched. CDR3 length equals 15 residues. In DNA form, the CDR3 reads TGTGCCAGCAGCACGGGACAGATCCTCAATCAGCCCCAGCATTTT. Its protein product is CASSTGQILNQPQHF.

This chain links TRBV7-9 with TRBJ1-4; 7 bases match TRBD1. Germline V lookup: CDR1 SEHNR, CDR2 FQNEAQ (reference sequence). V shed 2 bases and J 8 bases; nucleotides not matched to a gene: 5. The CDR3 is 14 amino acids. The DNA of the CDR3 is TGTGCCAGCAGCTTATGGGACAGAAGGGAAAAACTGTTTTTT. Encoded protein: CASSLWDRREKLFF.

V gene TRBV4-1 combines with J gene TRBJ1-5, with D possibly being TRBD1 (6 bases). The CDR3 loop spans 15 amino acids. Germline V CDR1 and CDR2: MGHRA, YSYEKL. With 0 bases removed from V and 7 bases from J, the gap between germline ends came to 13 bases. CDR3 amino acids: CASSQDGTLQQPQHF. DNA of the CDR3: TGCGCCAGCAGCCAAGATGGGACACTTCAACAGCCCCAGCATTTT.

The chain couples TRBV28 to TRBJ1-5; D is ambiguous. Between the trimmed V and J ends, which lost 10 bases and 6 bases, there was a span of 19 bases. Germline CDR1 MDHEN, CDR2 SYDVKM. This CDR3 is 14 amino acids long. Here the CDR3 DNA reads TGTGCCACCAGGTCGGCGGGTTTGGCTCAGCCCCAGCATTTT. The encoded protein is CATRSAGLAQPQHF.

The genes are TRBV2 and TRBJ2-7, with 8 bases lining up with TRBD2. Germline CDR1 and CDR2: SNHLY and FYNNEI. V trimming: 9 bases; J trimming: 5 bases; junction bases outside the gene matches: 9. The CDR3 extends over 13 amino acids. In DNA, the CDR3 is TGTGCCAGTAAGCGGGAGTTTAACAACGAGCAGTACTTC. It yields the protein CASKREFNNEQYF.

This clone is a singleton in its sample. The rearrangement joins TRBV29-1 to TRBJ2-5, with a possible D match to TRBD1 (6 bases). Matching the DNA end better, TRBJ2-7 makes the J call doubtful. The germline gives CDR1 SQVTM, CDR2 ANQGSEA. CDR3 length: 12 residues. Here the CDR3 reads CSATGNLGEQYF. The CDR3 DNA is TGCAGCGCCACAGGGAACCTCGGCGAGCAGTACTTC.

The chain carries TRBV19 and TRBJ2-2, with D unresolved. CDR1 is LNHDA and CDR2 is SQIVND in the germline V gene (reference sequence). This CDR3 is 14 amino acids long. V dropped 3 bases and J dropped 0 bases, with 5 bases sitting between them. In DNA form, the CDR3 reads TGTGCCAGTAGTATTCAGACGAACACCGGGGAGCTGTTTTTT. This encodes CASSIQTNTGELFF.